The text below deals with one TCR beta chain. The target antigen is unknown. This specimen belongs to a study of cytomegalovirus exposure and HLA in healthy donors. PCR was performed using 60 Vbeta and 13 Jbeta primers. Using immunoSEQ multiplex PCR, the repertoire was profiled, and TCRdb retains in-frame clones only, with some absent. The sample records 190,000 or so clones, around three quarters being singletons. Germline V gene sequence: CDR1 SGHAT, CDR2 FQNNGV. Trimming removed 5 bases at V and 3 bases at J, with 10 bases between. This CDR3 contains 13 residues. General study results and limits: The study labeled 170 or so TCR beta chains cytomegalovirus-associated.

The V call is TRBV11-2, the J call TRBJ1-1; D gene unclear. The specimen was PBMCs. This receptor was identified in a boy under 18 in good health and CMV-seronegative. CDR3 sequence reads: CASSLGQDTEAFF. The CDR3 nucleotides read TGTGCCAGCAGCCTCGGCCAGGACACTGAAGCTTTCTTT.